Listed below are T cell receptor beta chains from one sample, sequenced in a study of blood T cell repertoires in COVID-19. Measured with immunoSEQ multiplex PCR; TCRdb has only the in-frame clones, and not every one. The sample includes roughly 150,000 clones, over 80% seen only once; the top ten take 9.1%. The sequencing sample was made of peripheral blood. These receptors were collected from an elderly woman with active or convalescent COVID-19. The CDR3 runs from the conserved cysteine through the conserved F or W. The D gene is left open where the match is weak. For some rows the clone size is stated as once, few or many, or as a class when expanded; others skip it.

cdr3_nt	cdr3_aa	clone_size	d_call	v_call	j_call	cdr3_length
TGTGCCAGTAGTATAGGGCACGGGGGACGTAGTCAGCCCCAGCATTTT	CASSIGHGGRSQPQHF	-	-	TRBV19	TRBJ1-5	16
TGTGCCAGCAGCCTAAAAGGAGACAGGGACAATCAGCCCCAGCATTTT	CASSLKGDRDNQPQHF	once	TRBD1	TRBV7-9	TRBJ1-5	16
TGTGCCAGCAGCCAGAATTCCCATTTCCGGGAGGTCTACAATGAGCAGTTCTTC	CASSQNSHFREVYNEQFF	-	TRBD2	TRBV6-9	TRBJ2-1	18
TGCGCCAGCAGCCAAGTGGGTGGGACGGCGGGGGGACTCGGCGCGCAGTATTTT	CASSQVGGTAGGLGAQYF	-	TRBD2	TRBV4-3	TRBJ2-3	18
TGTGCCAGCAGTTTACAGAAGTTCAATCAGCCCCAGCATTTT	CASSLQKFNQPQHF	-	-	TRBV28	TRBJ1-5	14
TGTGCCAGCAGCCAAGGTTATCGGGAAAAACTGTTTTTT	CASSQGYREKLFF	-	-	TRBV3-1/TRBV3-2	TRBJ1-4	13
TGTGCCAGCAGTGACCCCGGCCAGGGAACCTATAATTCACCCCTCCACTTT	CASSDPGQGTYNSPLHF	once	-	TRBV25-1	TRBJ1-6	17
TGTGCCAGCTTCAACAATGAGCAGTTCTTC	CASFNNEQFF	-	-	TRBV6-5	TRBJ2-1	10
TGCAGCGTTGACAGGGGGCACGAGCAGTACTTC	CSVDRGHEQYF	-	TRBD1	TRBV29-1	TRBJ2-7	11
TGTGCCAGTAGTATTGCGGGGAACTTATATGGCTACACCTTC	CASSIAGNLYGYTF	-	-	TRBV19	TRBJ1-2	14
TGTGCCAGCAGCCAAGCGGGAGGTAGCCAAGAGACCCAGTACTTC	CASSQAGGSQETQYF	-	TRBD2	TRBV4-2	TRBJ2-5	15
TGTGCCAGCAGCTTGGCGGAGGACTATGGCTACACCTTC	CASSLAEDYGYTF	-	-	TRBV7-9	TRBJ1-2	13
TGTGCCAGCAGAGAGACAGCGACCTCTGGAAACACCATATATTTT	CASRETATSGNTIYF	-	-	TRBV6-6	TRBJ1-3	15
TGCGCCAGCAGCCAGGAGGGAACAGGGGTGCACACCATATATTTT	CASSQEGTGVHTIYF	-	TRBD1	TRBV4-3	TRBJ1-3	15
TGTGCCAGCAGCGTAAATGGGCGGGGACAGCTCGGCTACACCTTC	CASSVNGRGQLGYTF	-	TRBD1	TRBV9	TRBJ1-2	15
TGTGCCAGCAGATCCGGGGGGAAAGAGACCCAGTACTTC	CASRSGGKETQYF	-	TRBD2	TRBV6-5	TRBJ2-5	13
TGTGCCAGCAGTTATGGGGGCAAGAACGGCTACACCTTC	CASSYGGKNGYTF	once	-	TRBV6-5	TRBJ1-2	13
TGTGCCAGCAGCTCCCTAGCGGGGGGACTGAACACCGGGGAGCTGTTTTTT	CASSSLAGGLNTGELFF	-	TRBD2	TRBV11-2	TRBJ2-2	17